The clone carrying this T cell receptor beta chain appeared a few times. These data belong to a study of blood T cell repertoires in COVID-19. Overall study context: Collection of acute and convalescent COVID-19 samples took place in the United States, Italy and Spain. PBMCs, B-cell-depleted T cells, or T cells provided the cDNA or gDNA that made up the material.

Some clones are missing from TCRdb's copy, which holds only in-frame ones; the method was immunoSEQ multiplex PCR. This sample has 350,000 or so clones, with roughly 87% found just once. The TCR originated in a woman in her sixties or seventies with COVID-19, enrolled during active disease. Sequencing input: peripheral blood.

The CDR3 loop is CSALQGYEQYF. The CDR3 nucleotides read TGCAGTGCTCTACAGGGATACGAGCAGTACTTC. V is TRBV20-1 and J is TRBJ2-7, with a tentative D call TRBD1 (6 bases). The germline V and J ends were trimmed by 5 bases and 4 bases, with 9 bases remaining between them. The CDR3 has 11 amino acids. Germline V gene data show CDR1 as DFQATT and CDR2 as SNEGSKA (reference sequence).